This T cell receptor beta chain emerged from a study of shared clonotypes between healthy human individuals. Background on the study: CD4 naive and memory got three plates each, CD8 naive two, CD8 memory one. Study-level results: Among donors, sharing of clonotypes was expected to be affected by sequencing depth. Sampling included only blood; tissue repertoires likely differ.

The split of CD4+ cells yielded CD45RA+ naive and CD45RA-negative memory subsets. The CDR3 runs 16 residues. The germline V gene has CDR1 MNHNY and CDR2 SVGAGI (reference sequence). Trimming removed 2 bases at V and 1 base at J, with 13 bases between. Libraries were prepared by immunoSEQ multiplex PCR; TCRdb keeps only in-frame clonotypes and omits some of them. The data show 2 million to 2.5 million clones, with more than 80% seen just once and around 0.4% held by the top ten. Of note for this clone: The antigen remains unidentified.

This chain uses TRBV6-6 with TRBJ2-3; possible D gene TRBD2, 6 bases. The TCR comes from a man in his late teens or twenties in good health. Some clones in this sample may be carry-over from other donors' samples. Material: naive CD4+ T cells from PBMCs. Noted subset: CD45RA+ positively selected. CDR3 nucleotide sequence: TGTGCCAGCAGTTACCGCCGGGGGAGAGGCACAGATACGCAGTATTTT. It translates to CASSYRRGRGTDTQYF.